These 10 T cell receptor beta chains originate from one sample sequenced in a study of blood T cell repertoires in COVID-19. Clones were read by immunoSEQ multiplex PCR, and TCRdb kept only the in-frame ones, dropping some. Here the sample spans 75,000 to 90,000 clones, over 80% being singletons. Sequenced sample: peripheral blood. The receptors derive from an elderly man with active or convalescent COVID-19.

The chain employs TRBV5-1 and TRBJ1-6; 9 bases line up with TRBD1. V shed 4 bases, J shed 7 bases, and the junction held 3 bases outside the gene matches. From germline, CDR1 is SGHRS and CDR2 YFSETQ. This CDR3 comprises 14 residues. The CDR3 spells CASSIDRGNSPLHF. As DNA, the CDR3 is TGCGCCAGCAGCATTGACAGGGGGAATTCACCCCTCCACTTT.

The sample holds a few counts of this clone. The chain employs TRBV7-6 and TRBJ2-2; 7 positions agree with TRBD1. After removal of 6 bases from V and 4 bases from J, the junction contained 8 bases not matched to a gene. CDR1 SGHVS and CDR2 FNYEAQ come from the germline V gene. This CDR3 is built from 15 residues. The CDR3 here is CASRKQGSGTGELFF. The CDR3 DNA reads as TGTGCCAGCAGAAAACAGGGGAGTGGCACCGGGGAGCTGTTTTTT.

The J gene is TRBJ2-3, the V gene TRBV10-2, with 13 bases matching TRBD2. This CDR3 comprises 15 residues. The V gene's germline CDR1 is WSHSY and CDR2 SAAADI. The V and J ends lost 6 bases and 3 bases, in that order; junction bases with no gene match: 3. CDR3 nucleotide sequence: TGCGCCAGCAGGGGGACTAGCGGGAAGACAGATACGCAGTATTTT. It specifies CASRGTSGKTDTQYF.

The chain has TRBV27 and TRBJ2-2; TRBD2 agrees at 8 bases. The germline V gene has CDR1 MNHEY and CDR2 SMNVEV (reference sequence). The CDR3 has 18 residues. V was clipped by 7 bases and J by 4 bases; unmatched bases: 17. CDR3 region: CASKRGSGAGVATGELFF. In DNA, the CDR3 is TGTGCCAGCAAAAGAGGTAGCGGGGCGGGAGTGGCCACCGGGGAGCTGTTTTTT.

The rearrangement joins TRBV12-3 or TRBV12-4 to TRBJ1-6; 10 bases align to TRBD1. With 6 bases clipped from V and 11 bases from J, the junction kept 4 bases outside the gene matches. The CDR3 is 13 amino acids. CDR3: CASRYDRGPPLHF. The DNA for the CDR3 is TGTGCCAGCAGATACGACAGGGGGCCACCCCTCCACTTT.

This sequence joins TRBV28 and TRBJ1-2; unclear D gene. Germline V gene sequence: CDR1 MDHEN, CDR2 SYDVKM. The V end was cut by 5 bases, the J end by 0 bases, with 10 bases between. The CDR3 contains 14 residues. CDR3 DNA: TGTGCCAGCAGTCCGGGGAGGGCTAACTATGGCTACACCTTC. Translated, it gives CASSPGRANYGYTF.

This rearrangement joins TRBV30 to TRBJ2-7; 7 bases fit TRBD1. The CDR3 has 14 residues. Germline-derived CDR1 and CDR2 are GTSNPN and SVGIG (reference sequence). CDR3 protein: CAEVDRSSSYEQYV. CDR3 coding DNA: TGTGCTGAAGTGGACAGGTCGAGCTCCTACGAGCAGTACGTC.

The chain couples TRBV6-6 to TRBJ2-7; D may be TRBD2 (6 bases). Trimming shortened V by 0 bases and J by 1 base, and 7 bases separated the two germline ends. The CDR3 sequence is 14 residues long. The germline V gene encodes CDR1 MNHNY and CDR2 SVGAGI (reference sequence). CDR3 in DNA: TGTGCCAGCAGTTACTCGGGGGGATCCTACGAGCAGTACGTC. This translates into CASSYSGGSYEQYV.

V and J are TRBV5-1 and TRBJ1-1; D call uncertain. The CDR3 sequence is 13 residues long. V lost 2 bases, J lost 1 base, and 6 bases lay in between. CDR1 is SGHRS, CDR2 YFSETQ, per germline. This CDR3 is CASSLTANTEAFF. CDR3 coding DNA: TGCGCCAGCAGCTTAACAGCGAACACTGAAGCTTTCTTT.

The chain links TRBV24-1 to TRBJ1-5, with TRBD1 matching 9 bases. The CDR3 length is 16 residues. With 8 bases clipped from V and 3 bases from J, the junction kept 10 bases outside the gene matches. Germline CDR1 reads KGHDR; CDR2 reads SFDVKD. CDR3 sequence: CATNHPGQGFNQPQHF. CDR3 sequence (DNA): TGTGCCACCAATCATCCCGGACAGGGGTTCAATCAGCCCCAGCATTTT.